The TCR beta chain described here comes from a study of cytomegalovirus exposure and HLA in healthy donors. Points from the study as a whole: In a later analysis, a missense DCLRE1C variant was linked to TCR beta V- and J-gene trimming.

On this clone itself: Its antigen is not known.

The trim removed 5 bases at V and 6 bases at J, leaving 7 bases unmatched. Germline values: CDR1 SGHRS, CDR2 YFSETQ. This CDR3 has 14 residues. The PCR contained 60 Vbeta and 13 Jbeta primers. Sequencing used immunoSEQ multiplex PCR; TCRdb keeps in-frame clones, though not all of them. The table shows roughly 130,000 clones, with around 70% occurring only once. The J gene is TRBJ2-7, the V gene TRBV5-1; 11 bases align to TRBD2. Sequenced sample: PBMCs. The TCR sequence derives from a middle-aged woman in good health and CMV-seropositive. CDR3 sequence: CASRQTSGGREQYF. CDR3 DNA sequence: TGCGCCAGCAGGCAAACTAGCGGGGGTCGCGAGCAGTACTTC.